A single sample gave rise to the 18 T cell receptor beta chains below, sequenced in a study of T cell repertoires in cytomegalovirus infection. For these TCRs, the target antigens are not known. TCRdb called the reads again in MiXCR, with one record for every CDR3 protein. There are 640,000 or so distinct CDR3 sequences in the sample; roughly a third occur only once, and about 20% lies in the top ten. The sequencing used cultured PBMCs, collected from culture after CMV antigen stimulation. These receptors came from a human donor in good health (CMV status not recorded). Some clones in this sample may be carry-over from other donors' samples.

The chain joins TRBV5-1 to TRBJ1-4; D is ambiguous. Trimming shortened V by 0 bases and J by 5 bases, and 5 bases separated the two germline ends. This CDR3 contains 13 residues. Germline CDR1 reads SGHRS; CDR2 reads YFSETQ. The CDR3 protein is CASSLAWNEKLFF. CDR3 nucleotides: TGCGCCAGCAGCTTGGCTTGGAATGAAAAACTGTTTTTT.

The chain combines TRBV10-1 with TRBJ1-1, with unresolved D. Germline CDR1 is WNHNN and CDR2 is SYGVQD (reference sequence). Trimming took 6 bases from V and 2 from J, leaving 10 bases between them. There are 13 residues in the CDR3. CDR3 loop: CASSSQINTEAFF. The DNA for the CDR3 is TGCGCCAGCAGCAGTCAGATCAACACTGAAGCTTTCTTT.

The chain is built from TRBV7-6 and TRBJ2-7; 7 bases fit TRBD1. The germline CDR1 and CDR2 sequences are SGHVS and FNYEAQ. The V gene end was trimmed by 3 bases and the J gene end by 0 bases; junction bases not matched to a gene: 5. CDR3 length: 15 amino acids. CDR3 bases: TGTGCCAGCAGCTTTACACAGGGGCCCTCCTACGAGCAGTACTTC. This gives the protein CASSFTQGPSYEQYF.

This clonotype appeared a single time. This chain links TRBV7-2 with TRBJ2-7; D unclear. Per the germline V gene, CDR1 is SGHTA and CDR2 is FQGNSA. The V end was cut by 5 bases, the J end by 3 bases, with 20 bases between. This CDR3 region has 16 residues. The CDR3 here is CASSRGGAPIVYEQYF. The CDR3 DNA reads TGTGCCAGCAGCCGAGGCGGTGCGCCTATCGTCTACGAGCAGTACTTC.

The rearrangement uses TRBV7-2 and TRBJ2-2; no firm D call. From germline, CDR1 is SGHTA and CDR2 FQGNSA. V was trimmed by 4 bases and J by 1 base, leaving 7 bases between them. The CDR3 consists of 14 residues. The CDR3 reads CASSSAGNTGELFF. The CDR3 nucleotides are TGTGCCAGCAGCTCAGCAGGGAACACCGGGGAGCTGTTTTTT.

The chain employs TRBV6-2 or TRBV6-3 and TRBJ2-1; tentative D call: TRBD2 (6 bases). Trimming took 6 bases from V and 12 from J, leaving 24 bases between them. Germline CDR1 MNHEY, CDR2 SVGEGT. CDR3 length: 15 amino acids. This CDR3 reads CASRGGMSLPQWQFF. CDR3 sequence (DNA): TGTGCCAGCAGAGGCGGGATGAGCCTTCCTCAATGGCAGTTCTTC.

Turning to this clonotype: A read error may be the cause here, since a much bigger clone is one base away. The chain combines TRBV7-2 with TRBJ2-1; D is perhaps TRBD2 (6 bases). Trimming removed 5 bases from V and 3 bases from J, with 17 bases in between. The CDR3 runs to 16 residues. Germline V gene data show CDR1 as SGHTA and CDR2 as FQGNSA. CDR3 sequence (DNA): TGTGCCAGCAGCAAAGGGACTTCTTTGGGCTACAATGAGCAGTTCTTC. Translated: CASSKGTSLGYNEQFF.

The chain carries TRBV7-8 and TRBJ1-1; D might be TRBD1 (6 bases). V was pared by 2 bases and J by 2 bases, with 12 bases between. The CDR3 sequence is 15 residues long. Germline CDR1 SGHVS, CDR2 FQNEAQ. CDR3 in DNA: TGTGCCAGCAGCTTATCGGCAGGGGCCAACACTGAAGCTTTCTTT. Residues: CASSLSAGANTEAFF.

The gene calls are TRBV6-2 or TRBV6-3 and TRBJ2-4, with D possibly TRBD1 on 5 matching bases. Trimming cost V 7 bases and J 0 bases, with 13 bases left between them. This CDR3 region has 15 residues. CDR1 is MNHEY and CDR2 is SVGEGT in the germline V gene. The CDR3: CASTSDTIAKNIQYF. CDR3 DNA sequence: TGTGCCAGCACCTCGGACACCATAGCCAAAAACATTCAGTACTTC.

In regard to this clonotype: The junction does not match germline at one end; this may be a read error. The gene calls are TRBV19 and TRBJ1-3; D unclear. The CDR3 is made up of 15 amino acids. Germline values: CDR1 LNHDA, CDR2 SQIVND (reference sequence). The CDR3 region is CASSILGTLGNTTYF. In DNA form, the CDR3 reads TGTGCCAGTAGTATACTCGGTACCCTCGGAAACACCACATATTTT.

Comments on this clonotype: The conserved phenylalanine or tryptophan normally closing the CDR3 is absent here, so this likely arose from a read error. The V gene is TRBV7-2, the J gene TRBJ2-5; no definite D call. Germline-derived CDR1 and CDR2 are SGHTA and FQGNSA. CDR3 length: 12 residues. Trimming took off 3 bases at V and 5 bases at J, with 7 bases between the two ends. CDR3 loop: CASSLVGETQYL. The CDR3 DNA sequence: TGTGCCAGCAGCTTGGTCGGGGAGACCCAGTACCTC.

This clonotype has just a few counts. This sequence joins TRBV7-9 and TRBJ1-1; 9 nucleotides line up with TRBD1. Germline assignment: CDR1 SEHNR and CDR2 FQNEAQ (reference sequence). The CDR3 sequence is 15 residues long. The junction had 9 bases not matched to a gene; V was cut back by 5 bases and J by 5 bases. The CDR3 DNA sequence: TGTGCCAGCAGCCCTCATCAGACAGGGGGGACTGAAGCTTTCTTT. Residues: CASSPHQTGGTEAFF. Full variable domain (missing parts from reference TRBV7-9 and TRBJ1-1): DTGVSQNPRHKITKRGQNVTFRCDPISEHNRLYWYRQTLGQGPEFLTYFQNEAQLEKSRLLSDRFSAERPKGSFSTLEIQRTEQGDSAMYLCASSPHQTGGTEAFFGQGTRLTVV.

This clonotype has more than one count but fewer than ten. The V call is TRBV11-2, the J call TRBJ2-3; possible D gene TRBD1, 5 bases. Germline CDR1 reads SGHAT; CDR2 reads FQNNGV. This CDR3 comprises 16 residues. The V and J ends lost 5 bases and 1 base respectively, with 16 bases between them. This CDR3 is CASSTKGVSGTDTQYF. The CDR3 nucleotides are TGTGCCAGCAGCACAAAAGGGGTATCTGGCACAGATACGCAGTATTTT.

The chain combines TRBV2 with TRBJ1-5, with D unresolved. The CDR3 extends over 12 amino acids. Germline V gene lookup returns CDR1 SNHLY and CDR2 FYNNEI. V was pared by 3 bases and J by 7 bases, with 7 bases between. The CDR3 region has the DNA TGTGCCAGCAGTGACGAAGCGCAGCCCCAGCATTTT. Amino acid sequence: CASSDEAQPQHF.

The count of this clonotype is one. V is TRBV18 and J is TRBJ2-5; D remains unclear. Trimming stripped 3 bases from V and 4 bases from J, with 18 bases between. This CDR3 region has 16 residues. The V gene's germline CDR1 is KGHSH and CDR2 LQKENI. The chain's CDR3 is CASSPVPRLDPETQYF. DNA of the CDR3: TGTGCCAGCTCACCGGTTCCGAGACTCGACCCAGAGACCCAGTACTTC.

This clonotype has a handful of counts. This sequence joins TRBV5-4 and TRBJ2-3, with 10 bases identical to TRBD2. CDR1 is SGHNT and CDR2 is YYREEE in the germline V gene (reference sequence). CDR3 length equals 15 residues. V gave up 5 bases and J gave up 1 base; unmatched junction bases: 4. This CDR3 is CASRSGTSGTDTQYF. The CDR3 nucleotides read TGTGCCAGCAGATCCGGGACTAGCGGCACAGATACGCAGTATTTT.

CDR3: CAIRGEAGANTGELFF. The CDR3 DNA is TGTGCCATCAGAGGGGAGGCGGGAGCGAACACCGGGGAGCTGTTTTTT. This rearrangement joins TRBV10-3 to TRBJ2-2, with TRBD2 identical over 7 bases. Unmatched junction bases numbered 7, after V lost 6 bases and J lost 0 bases. CDR3 length equals 16 residues. The germline V gene has CDR1 ENHRY and CDR2 SYGVKD.

This CDR3 reads CSASRQREGFYEQYF. CDR3 coding DNA: TGCAGCGCATCAAGGCAGCGGGAGGGCTTCTACGAGCAGTACTTC. The chain has TRBV29-1 and TRBJ2-7, with TRBD2 identical over 10 bases. V lost 7 bases, J lost 3 bases, and 12 bases stayed unmatched. The CDR3 is 15 amino acids. Germline CDR1 is SQVTM and CDR2 is ANQGSEA.